Listed here are 20 T cell receptor beta chains from one sample, sequenced in a study of T-cell memory formation after mild COVID-19. In TCRdb, the 5' RACE reads were re-called with MiXCR into one record per CDR3 protein. The sample holds 250,000 to 350,000 distinct CDR3 sequences, approximately 15% seen once. The sequencing sample was made of PBMCs or a T cell subset sorted from them (not recorded which). These TCRs come from a man between 18 and 35 years old who had mild COVID-19 (a few samples of this study predate the infection). Cell type and time point are not known.

This clonotype showed up just a few times. V usage is TRBV12-3 or TRBV12-4 and J usage is TRBJ1-1; tentatively, D is TRBD1 (6 bases). The CDR3 runs 13 residues. V was cut by 1 base and J by 10 bases, with 13 bases left in between. CDR3 loop: CASSLGGGRTAFF. The CDR3 nucleotides read TGTGCCAGCAGTTTAGGCGGGGGGCGGACAGCTTTCTTT.

This clonotype showed up just a few times. This chain connects TRBV7-2 to TRBJ2-3, with D possibly called TRBD1 or TRBD2 (6 bases each). V dropped 7 bases and J dropped 4 bases, with 30 bases sitting between them. In germline, CDR1 is SGHTA, CDR2 FQGNSA. This CDR3 spans 19 amino acids. CDR3: CASTHQGRFAPFQPDTQYF. The CDR3 DNA reads TGTGCCAGCACCCACCAGGGGAGGTTTGCCCCTTTCCAACCAGATACGCAGTATTTT.

The chain joins TRBV20-1 to TRBJ2-3; unclear D gene. This CDR3 has 13 residues. CDR1 DFQATT and CDR2 SNEGSKA come from the germline V gene (reference sequence). V dropped 2 bases and J dropped 2 bases, with 8 bases sitting between them. CDR3 in amino acids: CSARPQNTDTQYF. In nucleotides, the CDR3 is TGCAGTGCTAGACCCCAAAACACAGATACGCAGTATTTT.

J is TRBJ2-2 and V is TRBV2; 8 positions match TRBD2. The germline gives CDR1 SNHLY, CDR2 FYNNEI. V trimming: 7 bases; J trimming: 7 bases; junction bases outside the gene matches: 8. The CDR3 has 14 amino acids. This chain's CDR3 is CASTGGVTVGELFF. The CDR3 DNA follows: TGTGCCAGCACCGGGGGGGTAACAGTCGGGGAGCTGTTTTTT.

A few counts support this clonotype. The chain links TRBV2 to TRBJ2-7, with D perhaps matching TRBD1 (5 bases). Deletions cut 2 bases from V and 3 bases from J, with 11 bases between. CDR1 is SNHLY and CDR2 is FYNNEI in the germline V gene. The CDR3 loop spans 14 amino acids. The CDR3, as DNA: TGTGCCAGCAGTGAACAGGGTTTTGGCTACGAGCAGTACTTC. Its translation: CASSEQGFGYEQYF.

The V gene is TRBV7-6, the J gene TRBJ2-7; TRBD1 might be the D (6 bases). This CDR3 has 12 amino acids. CDR1 and CDR2 from the germline V gene are SGHVS and FNYEAQ. Trimming cost V 4 bases and J 5 bases, with 9 bases left between them. CDR3 in amino acids: CASSSDRNEQYF. As DNA, the CDR3 is TGTGCCAGCAGCTCTGACAGGAACGAGCAGTACTTC.

J is TRBJ2-3 and V is TRBV2, with D perhaps matching TRBD1 or TRBD2 (5 bases each). The V end lost 6 bases, the J end lost 4 bases, and 8 bases lay between the germline ends. Germline-derived CDR1 and CDR2 are SNHLY and FYNNEI. This CDR3 is built from 12 residues. This CDR3 is CASRGVADTQYF. DNA of the CDR3: TGTGCCAGCAGGGGGGTTGCAGATACGCAGTATTTT.

Many counts were recorded for this clonotype. J is TRBJ2-1 and V is TRBV12-3 or TRBV12-4, with 8 bases identical to TRBD2. The CDR3 sequence is 13 residues long. Trimming at V came to 6 bases and at J to 9 bases, leaving 7 bases not matched to a gene. The CDR3 nucleotides read TGTGCCAGCAGACTCGGGGGGGCGGGTGAGCAGTTCTTC. Its translation is CASRLGGAGEQFF.

This clonotype was seen a few times. The J gene is TRBJ1-2, the V gene TRBV24-1; 7 bases fit TRBD1. The germline gives CDR1 KGHDR, CDR2 SFDVKD. Unmatched junction bases numbered 4, after V lost 4 bases and J lost 6 bases. The CDR3 runs 13 residues. CDR3 amino acids: CATSDHRGHGYTF. The CDR3 nucleotides read TGTGCCACCAGTGACCACAGGGGCCATGGCTACACCTTC.

V is TRBV6-5 and J is TRBJ1-4; tentatively, D is TRBD1 (5 bases). V lost 3 bases and J 2 bases, leaving 16 bases between the germline ends. CDR3 length: 17 amino acids. Looked up from germline, CDR1 is MNHEY and CDR2 is SVGAGI. The CDR3 nucleotides are TGTGCCAGCAGTTATCACGGCGGTGGGGCTACTAATGAAAAACTGTTTTTT. It codes for CASSYHGGGATNEKLFF.

This clonotype was seen a handful of times. The chain joins TRBV12-5 to TRBJ1-1, with 7 bases identical to TRBD1. Per germline, CDR1 LGHNT and CDR2 FRNRAP. This CDR3 is built from 15 residues. V trimming: 0 bases; J trimming: 1 base; junction bases outside the gene matches: 2. CDR3 protein: CASGLVRGGNTEAFF. The CDR3 region has the DNA TGTGCTAGTGGTTTGGTCAGGGGGGGGAACACTGAAGCTTTCTTT.

This clonotype was picked up a small number of times. This sequence joins TRBV20-1 and TRBJ2-7, with 8 bases aligning to TRBD1. Per the germline V gene, CDR1 is DFQATT and CDR2 is SNEGSKA (reference sequence). This CDR3 spans 14 amino acids. The J segment lost 3 bases and the V segment lost 2 bases, leaving 6 bases of the junction unmatched. The DNA of the CDR3 is TGCAGTGCTAGACTCGGACAGGGTCTCTACGAGCAGTACTTC. This encodes CSARLGQGLYEQYF.

This clonotype was picked up a small number of times. The chain is built from TRBV7-9 and TRBJ1-4; D is uncertain. Trimming took 3 bases from V and 6 from J, leaving 11 bases between them. Germline V gives CDR1 SEHNR, CDR2 FQNEAQ (reference sequence). The CDR3 extends over 14 amino acids. CDR3 DNA sequence: TGTGCCAGCAGCTTGTTTGACGGAGATGAAAAACTGTTTTTT. Its protein product is CASSLFDGDEKLFF.

This chain links TRBV24-1 with TRBJ1-2; tentative D call: TRBD1 (6 bases). CDR1 is KGHDR and CDR2 is SFDVKD in the germline V gene. Trimming took 2 bases from V and 4 from J, leaving 10 bases between them. The CDR3 has 14 amino acids. Here the CDR3 reads CATSDYGGFYGYTF. DNA for the CDR3: TGTGCCACCAGTGATTACGGGGGCTTCTATGGCTACACCTTC.

This clonotype was seen more than once but under ten times. DNA for the CDR3: TGTGCCAGCAGCTCCACGGCGGGAAACAATCAGCCCCAGCATTTT. Its protein is CASSSTAGNNQPQHF. The rearrangement links TRBV7-8 to TRBJ1-5; no clear D. Trimming removed 4 bases at V and 3 bases at J, with 13 bases between. Looked up from germline, CDR1 is SGHVS and CDR2 is FQNEAQ. The CDR3 has 15 residues.

J is TRBJ2-5 and V is TRBV7-6; possible D gene TRBD2, 5 bases. The germline CDR1 and CDR2 sequences are SGHVS and FNYEAQ. The CDR3 runs 14 residues. V was shortened by 6 bases and J by 2 bases, with 13 bases between the two germline ends. CDR3 loop: CASSKTEVQETQYF. The CDR3, as DNA: TGTGCCAGCAGTAAGACGGAGGTGCAAGAGACCCAGTACTTC.

Ten or more counts support this clonotype. The chain recombines TRBV6-1 with TRBJ1-5; D call uncertain. The germline V gene has CDR1 MNHNS and CDR2 SASEGT. V was cut by 8 bases and J by 3 bases, with 11 bases left in between. The CDR3 runs to 13 residues. CDR3 nucleotide sequence: TGTGCCAGCGGGGTTAGGGCCAATCAGCCCCAGCATTTT. It specifies CASGVRANQPQHF.

The chain employs TRBV3-1 and TRBJ1-1; 8 nucleotides line up with TRBD1. The germline V gene encodes CDR1 LGHDT and CDR2 YNNKEL (reference sequence). The CDR3 is made up of 14 amino acids. V shed 2 bases, J shed 4 bases, and the junction held 3 bases outside the gene matches. The CDR3 DNA sequence: TGTGCCAGCAGCCAATCCACAGGGGGCACTGAAGCTTTCTTT. This gives the protein CASSQSTGGTEAFF.

The gene calls are TRBV24-1 and TRBJ2-3; D call uncertain. V lost 10 bases to trimming and J lost 0 bases, with 4 bases between them. This CDR3 is built from 11 residues. Germline assignment: CDR1 KGHDR and CDR2 SFDVKD. The chain's CDR3 is CATASTDTQYF. CDR3 DNA: TGTGCCACGGCTAGCACAGATACGCAGTATTTT.

This clonotype came up once. V is TRBV5-8 and J is TRBJ2-5; 7 positions agree with TRBD1. The CDR3 loop spans 15 amino acids. Germline-derived CDR1 and CDR2 are SGHTS and YDEGEE. J was trimmed by 7 bases and V by 4 bases; bases with no gene match: 13. The CDR3 DNA sequence: TGTGCCAGCAGCATACTGACAGGGACAGTGGGGACCCAGTACTTC. Protein sequence: CASSILTGTVGTQYF.